The T cell receptor beta chain described here comes from a study of blood T cell repertoires in COVID-19. About the study: T cells, B-cell-depleted T cells, or PBMCs provided the cDNA or gDNA that served as material.

This CDR3 region has 15 residues. Germline CDR1 SGHTA, CDR2 FQGNSA. V was trimmed by 0 bases and J by 8 bases, leaving 13 bases between them. Enrolled through a virtual design, the participants were between about 18 and 89 years of age and came from about two dozen US areas. Cohorts were based on clinical histories the participants reported. The authors' processing: Quantification of nucleated cells was approximated via reference gene primer amplification. Assay used: immunoSEQ multiplex PCR; TCRdb lists only in-frame clones, some missing. The V and J calls and clone size were taken over from that table, and D and trimming were inferred from the DNA. The sample includes a few hundred thousand clones, around 88% of them seen just once.

The V gene is TRBV7-2, the J gene TRBJ2-2; possible D gene TRBD1, 5 bases. The TCR originated in a woman aged 40 to 50 who had recovered from COVID-19. Sequenced input: PBMCs or T cells enriched from blood (not recorded which). The CDR3 reads CASSLAYRPKGELFF. DNA for the CDR3: TGTGCCAGCAGCTTAGCTTACAGGCCCAAGGGGGAGCTGTTTTTT.